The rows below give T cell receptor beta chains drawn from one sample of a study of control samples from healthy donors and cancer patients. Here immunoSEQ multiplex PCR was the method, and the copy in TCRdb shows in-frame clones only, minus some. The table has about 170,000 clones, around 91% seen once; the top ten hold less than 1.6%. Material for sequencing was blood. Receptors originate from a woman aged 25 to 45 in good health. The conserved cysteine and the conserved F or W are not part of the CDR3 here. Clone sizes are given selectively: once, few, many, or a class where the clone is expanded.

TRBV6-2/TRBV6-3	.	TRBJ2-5	ASSRTGVETQY
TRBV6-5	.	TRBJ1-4	ASSSGTEKLF
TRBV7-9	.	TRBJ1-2	ASSFNRDRGVGYT
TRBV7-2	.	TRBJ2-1	ASSLNPSGRGNEQF
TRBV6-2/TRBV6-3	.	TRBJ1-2	ASSYSGTGVGYT
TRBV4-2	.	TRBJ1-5	ASSQDNSNQPQH
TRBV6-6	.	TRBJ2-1	ASIRDNRFNEQF
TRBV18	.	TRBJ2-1	ASSPPVAGGSYNEQF
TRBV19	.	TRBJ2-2	ASSLQGTGRSGELF
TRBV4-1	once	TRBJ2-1	ASSQGVSSYNEQF
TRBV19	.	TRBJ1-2	ASSIGRGYYGYT
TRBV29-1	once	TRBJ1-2	SVPTGVYGYT
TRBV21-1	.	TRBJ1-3	ASSKGQGGSGNTIY
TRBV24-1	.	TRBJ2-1	ATSGRPSYNEQF
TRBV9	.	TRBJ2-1	ASSRTGGLRGVSPYNEQF
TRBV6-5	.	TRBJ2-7	ASRSNRGLSYEQY
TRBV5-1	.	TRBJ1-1	ASSHPGFTEAF
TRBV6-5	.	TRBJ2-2	AIGQGITGELF